Given below is one T cell receptor beta chain in context. Its antigen is unidentified. The data originate from a study of shared clonotypes between healthy human individuals. Each subset's genomic DNA was split evenly across several immunoSEQ plates. Here immunoSEQ multiplex PCR was the method, and the copy in TCRdb shows in-frame clones only, minus some. This table has 700,000 or so clones, about two thirds appearing once. Germline V gene data show CDR1 as SGHVS and CDR2 as FNYEAQ. CDR3 length: 17 residues. Trimming removed 0 bases at V and 2 bases at J, with 13 bases between. Study results and limitations: Generation of non-shared clonotypes was less probable than generation of clonotypes shared by all four donors.

J is TRBJ2-2 and V is TRBV7-6; D tentatively fits TRBD1 or TRBD2 (6 bases each). Sequenced material: memory CD4+ T cells sorted from blood. Subset of the sample: CD45RA-negative fraction. The TCR was taken from a woman aged 30 to 39 in good health. In DNA form, the CDR3 reads TGTGCCAGCAGCTTAGCGGGTAGGGGGGAAAACACCGGGGAGCTGTTTTTT. This translates into CASSLAGRGENTGELFF.